This TCR beta chain was sequenced in a study of cytomegalovirus exposure and HLA in healthy donors. For the study at large: Caucasian-associated ancestry cluster membership applied to less than 85% of 398 genotyped donors.

The PCR ran on 60 Vbeta and 13 Jbeta primers. The method was immunoSEQ multiplex PCR; TCRdb's version includes in-frame clones alone and lacks a portion of them. This repertoire shows approximately 140,000 clones, approximately 83% found once; its top ten account for less than 1.5%. V shed 3 bases and J shed 0 bases, with 11 bases lying between them. CDR3 length: 16 amino acids. CDR1 and CDR2 (germline): MNHEY, SVGAGI. Findings and limits, study-wide: The HLA-A and HLA-B alleles of most subjects were reportedly predicted accurately from TCR beta sequences. Among TCR sequences, most were rare, though some public TCRs appeared in many donors.

About this clone: Its target is not known.

The sequence was obtained from a girl aged 2-10 years in good health and CMV-seronegative. The sequenced sample consisted of PBMCs. The V gene is TRBV6-5, the J gene TRBJ2-2; no definite D call. The CDR3 bases are TGTGCCAGCAGTTATCGTAGGAGAACGAACACCGGGGAGCTGTTTTTT. As protein: CASSYRRRTNTGELFF.